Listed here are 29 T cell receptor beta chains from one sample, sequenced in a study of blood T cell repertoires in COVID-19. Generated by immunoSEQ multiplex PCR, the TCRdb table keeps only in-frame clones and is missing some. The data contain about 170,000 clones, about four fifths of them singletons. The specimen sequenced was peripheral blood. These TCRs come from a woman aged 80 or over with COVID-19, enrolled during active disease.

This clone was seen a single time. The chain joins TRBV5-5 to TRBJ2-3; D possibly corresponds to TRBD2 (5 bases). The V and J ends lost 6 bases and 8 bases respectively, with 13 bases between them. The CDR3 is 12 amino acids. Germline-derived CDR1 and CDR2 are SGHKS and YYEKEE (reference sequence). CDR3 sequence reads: CASTFNEGTQYF. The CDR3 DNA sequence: TGTGCCAGCACCTTTAATGAGGGTACGCAGTATTTT. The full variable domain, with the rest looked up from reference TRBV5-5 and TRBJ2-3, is DAGVTQSPTHLIKTRGQQVTLRCSPISGHKSVSWYQQVLGQGPQFIFQYYEKEERGRGNFPDRFSARQFPNYSSELNVNALLLGDSALYLCASTFNEGTQYFGPGTRLTVL.

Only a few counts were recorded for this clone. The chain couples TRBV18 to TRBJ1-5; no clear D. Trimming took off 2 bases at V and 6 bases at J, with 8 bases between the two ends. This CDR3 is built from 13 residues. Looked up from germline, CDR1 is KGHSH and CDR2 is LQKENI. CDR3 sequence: CASSPSLAQPQHF. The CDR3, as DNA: TGTGCCAGCTCACCATCTTTGGCTCAGCCCCAGCATTTT.

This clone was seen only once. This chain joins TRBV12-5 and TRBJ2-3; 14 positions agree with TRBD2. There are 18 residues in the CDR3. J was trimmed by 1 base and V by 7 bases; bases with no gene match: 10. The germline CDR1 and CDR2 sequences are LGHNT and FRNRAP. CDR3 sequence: CASALGLAGGRGTDTQYF. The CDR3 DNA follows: TGTGCTAGTGCCTTAGGACTAGCGGGAGGCCGGGGCACAGATACGCAGTATTTT.

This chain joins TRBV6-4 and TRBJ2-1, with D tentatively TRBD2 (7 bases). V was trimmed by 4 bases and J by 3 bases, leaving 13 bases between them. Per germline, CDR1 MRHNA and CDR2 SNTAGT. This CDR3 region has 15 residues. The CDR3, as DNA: TGTGCCAGCAGTGTGGAGGGGGGGCTCTACAATGAGCAGTTCTTC. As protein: CASSVEGGLYNEQFF.

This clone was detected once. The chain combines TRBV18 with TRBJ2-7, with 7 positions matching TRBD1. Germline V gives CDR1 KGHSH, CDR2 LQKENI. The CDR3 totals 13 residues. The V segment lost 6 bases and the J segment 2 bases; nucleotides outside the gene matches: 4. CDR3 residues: CASSGDSTYEQYF. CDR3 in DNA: TGTGCCAGCTCGGGGGACAGCACCTACGAGCAGTACTTC.

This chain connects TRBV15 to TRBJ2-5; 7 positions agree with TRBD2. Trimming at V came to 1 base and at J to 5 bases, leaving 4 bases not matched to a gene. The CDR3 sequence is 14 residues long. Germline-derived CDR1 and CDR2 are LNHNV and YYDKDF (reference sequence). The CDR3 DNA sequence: TGTGCCACCAGCAGAGGGACTAGAGAGGAGACCCAGTACTTC. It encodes CATSRGTREETQYF.

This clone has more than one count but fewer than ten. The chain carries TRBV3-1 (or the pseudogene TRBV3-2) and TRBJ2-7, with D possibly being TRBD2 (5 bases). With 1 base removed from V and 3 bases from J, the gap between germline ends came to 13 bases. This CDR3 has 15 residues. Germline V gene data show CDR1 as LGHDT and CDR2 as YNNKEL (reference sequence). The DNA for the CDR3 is TGTGCCAGCAGCCAAGGCCACACGGGAAACTACGAGCAGTACTTC. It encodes CASSQGHTGNYEQYF.

The CDR3 reads CASSPLGPGQPLSGNTIYF. CDR3 DNA sequence: TGTGCCAGCTCACCATTGGGCCCGGGACAACCTCTCTCAGGAAACACCATATATTTT. The rearrangement joins TRBV18 to TRBJ1-3, with D possibly being TRBD1 (6 bases). The V gene lost 2 bases and the J gene lost 4 bases, with 24 bases spanning the gap. This CDR3 has 19 residues. CDR1 and CDR2 (germline): KGHSH, LQKENI.

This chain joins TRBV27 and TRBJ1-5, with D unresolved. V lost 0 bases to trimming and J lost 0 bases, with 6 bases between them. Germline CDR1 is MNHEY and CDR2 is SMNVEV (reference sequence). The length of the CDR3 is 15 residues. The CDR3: CASSLSTYSNQPQHF. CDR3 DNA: TGTGCCAGCAGTTTATCGACTTATAGCAATCAGCCCCAGCATTTT.

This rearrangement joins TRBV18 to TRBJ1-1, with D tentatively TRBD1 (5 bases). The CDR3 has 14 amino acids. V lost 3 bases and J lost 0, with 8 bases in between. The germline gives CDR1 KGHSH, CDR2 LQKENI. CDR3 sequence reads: CASSPGTVNTEAFF. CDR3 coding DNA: TGTGCCAGCTCACCTGGGACTGTGAACACTGAAGCTTTCTTT.

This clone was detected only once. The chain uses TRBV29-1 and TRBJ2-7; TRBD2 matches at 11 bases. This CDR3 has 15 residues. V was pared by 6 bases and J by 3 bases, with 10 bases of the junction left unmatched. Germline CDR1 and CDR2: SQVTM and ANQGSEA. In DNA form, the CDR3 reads TGCAGCGTGGCTGGACTAGCGGGCCGCGTCTACGAGCAGTACTTC. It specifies CSVAGLAGRVYEQYF.

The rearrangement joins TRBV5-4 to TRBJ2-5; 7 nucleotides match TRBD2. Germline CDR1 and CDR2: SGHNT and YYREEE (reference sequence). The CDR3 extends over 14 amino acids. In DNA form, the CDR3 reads TGTGTCCAAGGCGGGAGCCGAGCCGAAGAGACCCAGTACTTC. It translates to CVQGGSRAEETQYF.

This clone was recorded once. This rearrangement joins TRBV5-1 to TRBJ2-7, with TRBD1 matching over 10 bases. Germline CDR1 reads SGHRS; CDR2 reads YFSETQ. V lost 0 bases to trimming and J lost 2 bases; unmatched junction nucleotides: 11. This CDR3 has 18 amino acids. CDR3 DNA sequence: TGCGCCAGCAGCTTGGCTGGAATTCCGGGACAGGGGACCTACGAGCAGTACTTC. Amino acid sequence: CASSLAGIPGQGTYEQYF.

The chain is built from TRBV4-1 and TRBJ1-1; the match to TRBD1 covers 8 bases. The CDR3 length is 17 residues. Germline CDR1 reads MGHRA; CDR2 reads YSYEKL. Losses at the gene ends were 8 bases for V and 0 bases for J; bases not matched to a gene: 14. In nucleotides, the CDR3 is TGCGCCAGCGGTACAGGACAGGGAACTATCATGAACACTGAAGCTTTCTTT. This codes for CASGTGQGTIMNTEAFF.

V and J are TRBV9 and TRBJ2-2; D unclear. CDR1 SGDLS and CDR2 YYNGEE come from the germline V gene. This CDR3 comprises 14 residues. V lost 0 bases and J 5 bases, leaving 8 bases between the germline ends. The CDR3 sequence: CASSVGLPTGELFF. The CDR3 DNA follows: TGTGCCAGCAGCGTAGGTCTTCCTACCGGGGAGCTGTTTTTT.

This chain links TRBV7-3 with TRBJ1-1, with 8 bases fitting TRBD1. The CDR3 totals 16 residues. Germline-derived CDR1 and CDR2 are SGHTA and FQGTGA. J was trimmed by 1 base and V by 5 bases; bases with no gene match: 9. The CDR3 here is CASSPHRTGSNTEAFF. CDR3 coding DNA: TGTGCCAGCAGCCCCCACCGGACAGGGTCGAACACTGAAGCTTTCTTT.

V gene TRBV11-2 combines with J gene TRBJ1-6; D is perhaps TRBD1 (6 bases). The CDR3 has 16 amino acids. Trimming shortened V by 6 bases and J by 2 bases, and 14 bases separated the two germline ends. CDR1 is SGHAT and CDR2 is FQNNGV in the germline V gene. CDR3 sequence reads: CASSGEQGPYNSPLHF. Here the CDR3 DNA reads TGTGCCAGCAGTGGAGAACAGGGACCCTATAATTCACCCCTCCACTTT.

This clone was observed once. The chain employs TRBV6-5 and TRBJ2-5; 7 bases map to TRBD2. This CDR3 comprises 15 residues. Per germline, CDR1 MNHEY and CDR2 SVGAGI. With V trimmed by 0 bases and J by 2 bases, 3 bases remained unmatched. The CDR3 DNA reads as TGTGCCAGCAGTTACTCCGGGGGAGGGCAAGAGACCCAGTACTTC. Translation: CASSYSGGGQETQYF.

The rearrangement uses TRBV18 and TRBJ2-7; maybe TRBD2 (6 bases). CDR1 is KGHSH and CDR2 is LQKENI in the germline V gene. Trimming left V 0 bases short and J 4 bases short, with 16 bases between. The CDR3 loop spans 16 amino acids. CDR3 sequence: CASSPPQLAGLYEQYF. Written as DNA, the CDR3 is TGTGCCAGCTCACCACCACAACTGGCGGGGCTATACGAGCAGTACTTC.

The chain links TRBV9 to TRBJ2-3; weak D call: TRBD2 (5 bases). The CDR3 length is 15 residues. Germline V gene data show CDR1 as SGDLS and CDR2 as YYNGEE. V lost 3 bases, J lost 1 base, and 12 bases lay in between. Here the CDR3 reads CASSAEVSGTDTQYF. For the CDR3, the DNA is TGTGCCAGCAGCGCTGAAGTTAGCGGCACAGATACGCAGTATTTT.

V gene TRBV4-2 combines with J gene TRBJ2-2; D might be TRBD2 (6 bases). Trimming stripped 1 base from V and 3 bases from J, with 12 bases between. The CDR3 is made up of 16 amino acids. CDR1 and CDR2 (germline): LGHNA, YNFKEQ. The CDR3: CASSQVASGHTGELFF. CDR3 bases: TGTGCCAGCAGCCAAGTGGCCAGCGGGCACACCGGGGAGCTGTTTTTT.

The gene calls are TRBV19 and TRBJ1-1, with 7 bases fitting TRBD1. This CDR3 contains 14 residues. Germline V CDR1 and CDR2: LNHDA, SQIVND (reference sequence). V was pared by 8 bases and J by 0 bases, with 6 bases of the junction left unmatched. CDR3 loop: CASRRQGLNTEAFF. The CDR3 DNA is TGTGCCAGTCGCCGACAGGGATTGAACACTGAAGCTTTCTTT.

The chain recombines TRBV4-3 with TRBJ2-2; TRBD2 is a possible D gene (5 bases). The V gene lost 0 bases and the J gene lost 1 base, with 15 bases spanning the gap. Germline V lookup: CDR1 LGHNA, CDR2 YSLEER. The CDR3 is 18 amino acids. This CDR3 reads CASSQERQDFLNTGELFF. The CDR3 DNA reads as TGCGCCAGCAGCCAAGAACGGCAGGACTTCCTGAACACCGGGGAGCTGTTTTTT.

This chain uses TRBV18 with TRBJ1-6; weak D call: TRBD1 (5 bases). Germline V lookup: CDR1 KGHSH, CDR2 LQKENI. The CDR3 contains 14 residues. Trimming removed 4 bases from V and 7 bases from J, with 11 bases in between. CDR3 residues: CASSRGGTNSPLHF. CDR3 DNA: TGTGCCAGCTCACGAGGAGGGACGAATTCACCCCTCCACTTT.

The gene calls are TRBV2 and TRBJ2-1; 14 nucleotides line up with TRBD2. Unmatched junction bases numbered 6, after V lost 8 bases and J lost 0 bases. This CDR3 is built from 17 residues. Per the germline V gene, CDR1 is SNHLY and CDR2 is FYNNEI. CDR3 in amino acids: CASFTGTSGGSYNEQFF. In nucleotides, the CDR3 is TGTGCCAGCTTCACCGGGACTAGCGGGGGCTCCTACAATGAGCAGTTCTTC.

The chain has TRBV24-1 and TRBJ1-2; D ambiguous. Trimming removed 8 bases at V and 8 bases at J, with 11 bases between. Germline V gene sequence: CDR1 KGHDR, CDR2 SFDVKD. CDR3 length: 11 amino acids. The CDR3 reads CATNGPGGYTF. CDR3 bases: TGTGCCACCAACGGCCCCGGGGGCTACACCTTC.

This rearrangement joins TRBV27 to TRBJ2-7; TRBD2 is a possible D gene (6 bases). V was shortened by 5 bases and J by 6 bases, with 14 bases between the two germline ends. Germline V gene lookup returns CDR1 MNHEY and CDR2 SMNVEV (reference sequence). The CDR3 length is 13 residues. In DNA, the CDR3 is TGTGCCAGCAGTCAGGAAGGAGGGGTCGAGCAGTACTTC. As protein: CASSQEGGVEQYF.

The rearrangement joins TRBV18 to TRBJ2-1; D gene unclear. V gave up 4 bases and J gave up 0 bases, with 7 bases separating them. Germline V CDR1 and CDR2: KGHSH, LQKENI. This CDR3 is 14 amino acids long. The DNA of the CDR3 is TGTGCCAGCTCACAACAGAGCTCCTACAATGAGCAGTTCTTC. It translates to CASSQQSSYNEQFF.

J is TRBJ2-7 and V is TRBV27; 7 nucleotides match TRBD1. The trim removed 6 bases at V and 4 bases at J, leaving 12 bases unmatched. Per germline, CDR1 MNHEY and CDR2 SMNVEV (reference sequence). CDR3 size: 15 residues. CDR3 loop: CASSPTDRVVYEQYF. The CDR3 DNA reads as TGTGCCAGCAGCCCCACCGACAGGGTGGTGTACGAGCAGTACTTC.